The clone carrying this T cell receptor (beta chain) was detected only a few times. Its antigen is unknown. It was with 60 Vbeta and 13 Jbeta primers that the PCR ran. Assay used: immunoSEQ multiplex PCR; TCRdb lists only in-frame clones, some missing. In the table there are 95,000 to 150,000 clones, over 65% of which are singletons. This sample was included in a study of cytomegalovirus exposure and HLA in healthy donors. Whole-study findings and limits: Researchers catalogued approximately 160 TCR beta chains as cytomegalovirus-associated.

Source material: PBMCs. The receptor was isolated from a woman between 35 and 50 years old in good health and CMV-seropositive.

The CDR3: CASDSPGLAGVPGELFF. In DNA, the CDR3 is TGTGCCAGTGATTCACCGGGACTAGCGGGAGTACCCGGGGAGCTGTTTTTT. The chain couples TRBV19 to TRBJ2-2; 14 bases align to TRBD2. From germline, CDR1 is LNHDA and CDR2 SQIVND (reference sequence). J gave up 6 bases and V 8 bases, and 11 bases lay outside the gene matches. The CDR3 is 17 residues long.